This TCR beta chain was sequenced during a study of monozygotic twins with inflammatory bowel disease. Findings and limits, study-wide: A lone strong IBD-associated signal or clonotype found no support. Patients got different immunosuppressive treatments, which may have made their repertoires more variable.

Each sample had eight separate cDNA synthesis reactions. One entry per CDR3 protein, without DNA, is what TCRdb gives after re-calling the 5' RACE reads. The ten top clones account for 2.4%, within a sample of about 450,000 distinct CDR3 sequences. Turning to this clonotype: Its antigen is as yet unknown.

Germline V lookup: CDR1 SGHRS, CDR2 YFSETQ. The CDR3 runs 15 residues. This TCR derives from a human donor with ulcerative colitis or Crohn's disease, or a healthy co-twin of an affected twin (not recorded which). The rearrangement joins TRBV5-1 to TRBJ2-1; TCRdb indicates TRBD2, and absent DNA this call remains unverified. Sequenced sample: blood. CDR3: CASSPLIPGGNEQFF.